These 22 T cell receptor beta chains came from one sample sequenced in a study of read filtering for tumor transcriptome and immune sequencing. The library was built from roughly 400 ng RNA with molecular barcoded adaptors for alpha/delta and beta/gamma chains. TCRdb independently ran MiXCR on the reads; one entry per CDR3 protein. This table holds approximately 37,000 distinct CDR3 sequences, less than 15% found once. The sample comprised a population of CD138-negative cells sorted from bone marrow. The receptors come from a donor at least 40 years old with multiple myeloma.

The CDR3 loop is CASTFVGRGPFF. DNA for the CDR3: TGTGCCAGCACCTTCGTGGGCAGGGGTCCGTTCTTC. This chain connects TRBV25-1 to TRBJ2-1, with a tentative D call TRBD1 (6 bases). Germline V lookup: CDR1 MGHDK, CDR2 SYGVNS. The CDR3 totals 12 residues. Trimming cost V 7 bases and J 15 bases, with 19 bases left between them. Full variable domain (rest looked up from reference TRBV25-1 and TRBJ2-1): EADIYQTPRYLVIGTGKKITLECSQTMGHDKMYWYQQDPGMELHLIHYSYGVNSTEKGDLSSESTVSRIRTEHFPLTLESARPSHTSQYLCASTFVGRGPFFGPGTRLTVL.

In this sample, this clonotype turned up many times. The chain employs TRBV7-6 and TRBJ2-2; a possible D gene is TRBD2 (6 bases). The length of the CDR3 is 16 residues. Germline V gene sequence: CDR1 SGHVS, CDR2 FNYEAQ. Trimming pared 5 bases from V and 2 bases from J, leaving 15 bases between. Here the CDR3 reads CASSLVASVNTGELFF. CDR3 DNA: TGTGCCAGCAGCCTCGTGGCTAGCGTAAACACCGGGGAGCTGTTTTTT. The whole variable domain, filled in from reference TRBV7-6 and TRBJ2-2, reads GAGVSQSPRYKVTKRGQDVALRCDPISGHVSLYWYRQALGQGPEFLTYFNYEAQQDKSGLPNDRFSAERPEGSISTLTIQRTEQRDSAMYRCASSLVASVNTGELFFGEGSRLTVL.

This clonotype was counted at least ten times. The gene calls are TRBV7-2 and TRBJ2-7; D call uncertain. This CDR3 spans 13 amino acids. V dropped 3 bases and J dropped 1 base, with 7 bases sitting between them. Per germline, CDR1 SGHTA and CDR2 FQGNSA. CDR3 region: CASSFGRSYEQYF. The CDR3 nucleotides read TGTGCCAGCAGCTTCGGACGTTCCTACGAGCAGTACTTC.

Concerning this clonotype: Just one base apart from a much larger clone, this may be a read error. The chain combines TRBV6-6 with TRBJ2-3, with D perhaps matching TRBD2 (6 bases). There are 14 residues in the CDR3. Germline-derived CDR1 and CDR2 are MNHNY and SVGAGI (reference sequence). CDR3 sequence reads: CGGRRAQNTDTQYF. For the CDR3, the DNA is TGTGGCGGACGGAGGGCTCAAAACACAGATACGCAGTATTTT.

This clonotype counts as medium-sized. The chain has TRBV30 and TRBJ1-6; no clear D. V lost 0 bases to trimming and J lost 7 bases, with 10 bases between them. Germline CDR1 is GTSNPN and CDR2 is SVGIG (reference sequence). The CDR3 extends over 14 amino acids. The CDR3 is CAWSVGDGNSPLHF. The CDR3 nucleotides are TGTGCCTGGAGTGTTGGTGACGGCAATTCACCCCTCCACTTT. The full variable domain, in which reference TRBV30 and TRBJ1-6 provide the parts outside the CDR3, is SQTIHQWPATLVQPVGSPLSLECTVEGTSNPNLYWYRQAAGRGLQLLFYSVGIGQISSEVPQNLSASRPQDRQFILSSKKLLLSDSGFYLCAWSVGDGNSPLHFGNGTRLTVT.

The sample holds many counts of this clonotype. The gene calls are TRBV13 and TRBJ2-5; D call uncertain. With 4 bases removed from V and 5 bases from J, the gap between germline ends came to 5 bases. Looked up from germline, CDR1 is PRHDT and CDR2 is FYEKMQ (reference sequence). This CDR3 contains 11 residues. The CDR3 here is CASSSVETQYF. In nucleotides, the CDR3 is TGTGCCAGCAGCTCAGTGGAGACCCAGTACTTC.

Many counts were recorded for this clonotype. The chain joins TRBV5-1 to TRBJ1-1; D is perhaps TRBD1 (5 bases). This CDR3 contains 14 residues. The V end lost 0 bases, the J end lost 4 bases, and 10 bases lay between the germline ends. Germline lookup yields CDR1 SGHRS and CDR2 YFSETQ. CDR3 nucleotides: TGCGCCAGCAGCTTGGCAGGGTTGGGCACTGAAGCTTTCTTT. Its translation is CASSLAGLGTEAFF.

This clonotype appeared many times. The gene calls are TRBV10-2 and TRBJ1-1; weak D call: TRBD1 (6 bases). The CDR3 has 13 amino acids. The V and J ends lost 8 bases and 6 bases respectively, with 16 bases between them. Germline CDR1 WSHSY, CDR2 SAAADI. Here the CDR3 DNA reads TGCGCCAGCGCCATCCACAGGGCCCCTGAAGCTTTCTTT. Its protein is CASAIHRAPEAFF.

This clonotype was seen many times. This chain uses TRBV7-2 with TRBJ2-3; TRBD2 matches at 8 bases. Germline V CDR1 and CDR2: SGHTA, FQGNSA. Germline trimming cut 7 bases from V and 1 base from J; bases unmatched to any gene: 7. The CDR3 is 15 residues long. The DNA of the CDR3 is TGTGCCAGCATCAACGGGAGGGGGGGCACAGATACGCAGTATTTT. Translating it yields CASINGRGGTDTQYF.

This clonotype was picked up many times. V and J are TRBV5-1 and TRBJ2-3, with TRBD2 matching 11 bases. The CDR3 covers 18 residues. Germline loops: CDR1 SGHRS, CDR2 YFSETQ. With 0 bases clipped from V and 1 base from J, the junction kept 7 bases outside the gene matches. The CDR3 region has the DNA TGCGCCAGCAGCTTGGTCCCACTAGCGGGGGCCCGCACAGATACGCAGTATTTT. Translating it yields CASSLVPLAGARTDTQYF.

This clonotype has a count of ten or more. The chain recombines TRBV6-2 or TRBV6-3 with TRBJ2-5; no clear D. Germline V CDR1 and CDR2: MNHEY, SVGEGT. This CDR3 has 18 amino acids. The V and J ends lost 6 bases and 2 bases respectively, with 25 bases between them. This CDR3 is CASSYEHDKGIDQETQYF. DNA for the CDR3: TGTGCCAGCAGCTACGAACACGACAAAGGGATTGATCAAGAGACCCAGTACTTC.

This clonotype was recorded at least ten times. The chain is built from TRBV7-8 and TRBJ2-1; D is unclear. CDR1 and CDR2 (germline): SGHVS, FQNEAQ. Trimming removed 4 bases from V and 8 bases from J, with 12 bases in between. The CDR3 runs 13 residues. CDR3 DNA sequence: TGTGCCAGCAGCTCCGGCAGGTTCCATGAGCAGTTCTTC. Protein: CASSSGRFHEQFF.

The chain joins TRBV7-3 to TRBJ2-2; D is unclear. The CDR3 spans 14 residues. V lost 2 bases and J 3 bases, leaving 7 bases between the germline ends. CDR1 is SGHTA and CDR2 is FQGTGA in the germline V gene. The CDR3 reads CASSLGEHTGELFF. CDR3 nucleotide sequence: TGTGCCAGCAGCTTAGGCGAACACACCGGGGAGCTGTTTTTT.

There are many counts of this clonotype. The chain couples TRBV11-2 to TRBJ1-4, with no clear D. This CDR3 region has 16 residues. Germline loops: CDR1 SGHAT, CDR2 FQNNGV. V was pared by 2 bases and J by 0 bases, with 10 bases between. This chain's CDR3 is CASSLTFPATNEKLFF. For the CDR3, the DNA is TGTGCCAGCAGCTTAACTTTTCCTGCAACTAATGAAAAACTGTTTTTT.

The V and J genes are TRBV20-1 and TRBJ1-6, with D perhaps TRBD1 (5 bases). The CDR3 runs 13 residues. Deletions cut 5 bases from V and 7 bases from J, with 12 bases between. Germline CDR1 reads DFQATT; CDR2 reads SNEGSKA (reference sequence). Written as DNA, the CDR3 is TGCAGTGCTCGTCGGGACGGCAATTCACCCCTCCACTTT. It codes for CSARRDGNSPLHF.

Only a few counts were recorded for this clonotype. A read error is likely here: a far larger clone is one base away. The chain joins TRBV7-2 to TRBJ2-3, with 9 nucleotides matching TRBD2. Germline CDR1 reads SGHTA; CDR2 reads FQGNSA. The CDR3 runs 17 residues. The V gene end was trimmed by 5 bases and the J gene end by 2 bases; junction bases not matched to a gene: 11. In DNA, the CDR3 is TGTGCCAGCAGCGCAGTACTAGCGGGCTACCTCACAGATACGCAGTATTTT. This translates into CASSAVLAGYLTDTQYF. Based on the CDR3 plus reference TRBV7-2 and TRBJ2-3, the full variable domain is GAGVSQSPSNKVTEKGKDVELRCDPISGHTALYWYRQSLGQGLEFLIYFQGNSAPDKSGLPSDRFSAERTGGSVSTLTIQRTQQEDSAVYLCASSAVLAGYLTDTQYFGPGTRLTVL.

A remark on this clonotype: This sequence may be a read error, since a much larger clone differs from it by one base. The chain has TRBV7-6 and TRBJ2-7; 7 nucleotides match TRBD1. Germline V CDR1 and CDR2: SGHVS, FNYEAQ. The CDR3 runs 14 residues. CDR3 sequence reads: CAGSPGQLTYEQYF. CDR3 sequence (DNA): TGTGCCGGCAGCCCGGGACAGCTAACCTACGAGCAGTACTTC.

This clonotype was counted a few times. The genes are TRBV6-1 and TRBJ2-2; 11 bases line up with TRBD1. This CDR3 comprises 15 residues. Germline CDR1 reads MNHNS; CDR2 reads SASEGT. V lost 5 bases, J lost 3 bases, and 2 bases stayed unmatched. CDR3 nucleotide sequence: TGTGCCAGCAGTTGGGACAGGGGGGACACCGGGGAGCTGTTTTTT. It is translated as CASSWDRGDTGELFF.

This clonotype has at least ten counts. The CDR3 sequence is CASSEPGQQNPYEQYF. As DNA, the CDR3 is TGTGCCAGCAGTGAACCCGGCCAGCAGAATCCGTACGAGCAGTACTTC. The J gene is TRBJ2-7, the V gene TRBV6-1, with D unclear. The CDR3 contains 16 residues. In germline, CDR1 is MNHNS, CDR2 SASEGT. Trimming cost V 2 bases and J 4 bases, with 18 bases left between them.

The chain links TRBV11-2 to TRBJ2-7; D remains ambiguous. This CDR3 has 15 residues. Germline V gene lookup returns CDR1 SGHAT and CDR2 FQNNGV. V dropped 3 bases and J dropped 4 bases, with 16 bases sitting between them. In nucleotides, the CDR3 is TGTGCCAGCAGCTTCGACACGCCCCGGGTATACGAGCAGTACTTC. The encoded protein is CASSFDTPRVYEQYF.

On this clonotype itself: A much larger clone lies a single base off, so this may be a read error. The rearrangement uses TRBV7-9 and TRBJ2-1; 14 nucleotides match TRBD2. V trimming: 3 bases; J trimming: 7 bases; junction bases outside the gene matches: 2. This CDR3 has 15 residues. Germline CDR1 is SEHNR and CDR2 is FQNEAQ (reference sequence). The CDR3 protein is CASSLGLAGENEQFF. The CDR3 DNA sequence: TGTGCCAGCAGCTTGGGACTAGCGGGGGAGAATGAGCAGTTCTTC.

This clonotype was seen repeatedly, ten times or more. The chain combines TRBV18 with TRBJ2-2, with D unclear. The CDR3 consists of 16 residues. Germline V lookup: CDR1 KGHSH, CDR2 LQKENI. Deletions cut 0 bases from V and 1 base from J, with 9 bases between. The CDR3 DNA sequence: TGTGCCAGCTCACCACCGTTGGGAAAGAACACCGGGGAGCTGTTTTTT. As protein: CASSPPLGKNTGELFF.